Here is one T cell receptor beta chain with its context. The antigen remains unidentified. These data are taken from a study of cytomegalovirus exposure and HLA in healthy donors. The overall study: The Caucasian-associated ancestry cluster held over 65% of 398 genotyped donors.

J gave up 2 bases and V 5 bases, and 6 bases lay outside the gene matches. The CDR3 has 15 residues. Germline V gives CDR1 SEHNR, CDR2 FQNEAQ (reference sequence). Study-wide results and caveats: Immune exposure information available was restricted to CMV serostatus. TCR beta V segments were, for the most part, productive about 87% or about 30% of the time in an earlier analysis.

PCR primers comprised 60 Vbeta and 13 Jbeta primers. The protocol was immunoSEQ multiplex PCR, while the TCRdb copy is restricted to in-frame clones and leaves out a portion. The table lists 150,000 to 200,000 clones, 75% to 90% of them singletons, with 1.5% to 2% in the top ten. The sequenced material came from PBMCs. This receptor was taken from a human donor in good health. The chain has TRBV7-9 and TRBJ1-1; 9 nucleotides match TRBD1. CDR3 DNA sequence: TGTGCCAGCAGCCGCCGGGACAGGGCAAACACTGAAGCTTTCTTT. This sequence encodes CASSRRDRANTEAFF. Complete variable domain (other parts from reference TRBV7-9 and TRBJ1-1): DTGVSQNPRHKITKRGQNVTFRCDPISEHNRLYWYRQTLGQGPEFLTYFQNEAQLEKSRLLSDRFSAERPKGSFSTLEIQRTEQGDSAMYLCASSRRDRANTEAFFGQGTRLTVV.